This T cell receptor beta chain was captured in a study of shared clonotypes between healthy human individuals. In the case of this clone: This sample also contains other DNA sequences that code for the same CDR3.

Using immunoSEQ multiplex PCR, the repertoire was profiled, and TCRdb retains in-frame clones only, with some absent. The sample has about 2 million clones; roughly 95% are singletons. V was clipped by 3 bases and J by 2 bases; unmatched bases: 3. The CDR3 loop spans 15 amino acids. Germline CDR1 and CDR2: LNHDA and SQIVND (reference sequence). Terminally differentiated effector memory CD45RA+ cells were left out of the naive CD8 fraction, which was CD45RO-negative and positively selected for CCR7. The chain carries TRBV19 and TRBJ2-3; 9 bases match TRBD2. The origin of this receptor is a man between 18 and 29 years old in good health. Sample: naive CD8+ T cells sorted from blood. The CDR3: CASSIGGGATDTQYF. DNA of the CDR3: TGTGCCAGTAGTATTGGCGGGGGGGCCACAGATACGCAGTATTTT.